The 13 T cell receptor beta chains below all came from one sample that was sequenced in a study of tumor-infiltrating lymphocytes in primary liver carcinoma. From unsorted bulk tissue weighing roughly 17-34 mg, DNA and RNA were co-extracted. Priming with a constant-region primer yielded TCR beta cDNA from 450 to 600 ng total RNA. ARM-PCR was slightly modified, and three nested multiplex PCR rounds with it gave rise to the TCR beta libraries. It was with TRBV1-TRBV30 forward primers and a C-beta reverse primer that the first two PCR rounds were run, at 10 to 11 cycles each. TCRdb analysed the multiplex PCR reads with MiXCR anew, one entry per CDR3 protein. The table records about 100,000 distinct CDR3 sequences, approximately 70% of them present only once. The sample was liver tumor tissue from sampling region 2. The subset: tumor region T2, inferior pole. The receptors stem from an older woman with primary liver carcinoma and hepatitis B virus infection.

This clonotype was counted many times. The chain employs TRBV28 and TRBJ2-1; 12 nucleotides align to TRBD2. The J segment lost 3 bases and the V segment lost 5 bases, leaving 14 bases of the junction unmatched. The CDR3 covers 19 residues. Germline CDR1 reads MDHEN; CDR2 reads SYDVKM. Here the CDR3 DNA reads TGTGCCAGCAGTCCATCTACTACACTAGCGGGAGGCCACTACAATGAGCAGTTCTTC. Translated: CASSPSTTLAGGHYNEQFF.

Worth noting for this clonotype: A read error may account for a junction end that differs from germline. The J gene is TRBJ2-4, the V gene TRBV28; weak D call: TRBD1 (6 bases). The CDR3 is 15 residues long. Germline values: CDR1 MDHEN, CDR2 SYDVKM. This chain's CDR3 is CASSVQGSAKNTQYF. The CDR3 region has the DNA TGTGCCAGCAGTGTCCAGGGGTCGGCCAAAAACACTCAGTACTTC.

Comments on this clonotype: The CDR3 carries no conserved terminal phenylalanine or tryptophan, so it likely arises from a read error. The CDR3 is CASTACGAHEQYI. The CDR3 bases are TGTGCCAGCACAGCCTGCGGGGCCCACGAGCAGTACATC. V is TRBV12-3 or TRBV12-4 and J is TRBJ2-7, with a weak D call TRBD2 (6 bases). The CDR3 covers 13 residues. The V and J ends lost 7 bases and 5 bases respectively, with 15 bases between them.

CDR3 region: CVSSLLALGAEAFF. CDR3 in DNA: TGTGTCAGTAGTTTATTAGCGCTCGGCGCTGAAGCTTTCTTT. The V gene is TRBV6-5, the J gene TRBJ1-1; no firm D call. Per germline, CDR1 MNHEY and CDR2 SVGAGI. There are 14 residues in the CDR3.

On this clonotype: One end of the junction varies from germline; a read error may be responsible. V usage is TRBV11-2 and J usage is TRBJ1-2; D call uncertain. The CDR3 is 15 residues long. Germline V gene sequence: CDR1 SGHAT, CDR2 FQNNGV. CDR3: CASSPRETKNYGYTF. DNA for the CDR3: TGTGCCAGCAGCCCCCGCGAGACAAAAAACTATGGCTACACATTC.

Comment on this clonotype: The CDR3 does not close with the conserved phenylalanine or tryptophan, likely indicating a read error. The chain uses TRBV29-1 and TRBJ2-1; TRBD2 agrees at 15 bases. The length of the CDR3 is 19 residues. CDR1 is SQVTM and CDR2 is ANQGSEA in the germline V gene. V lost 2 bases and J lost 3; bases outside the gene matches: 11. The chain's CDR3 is CSVESPGLAGGPGYNEQFS. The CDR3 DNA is TGCAGCGTTGAATCCCCGGGACTAGCGGGAGGACCTGGCTACAATGAGCAGTTCTCC.

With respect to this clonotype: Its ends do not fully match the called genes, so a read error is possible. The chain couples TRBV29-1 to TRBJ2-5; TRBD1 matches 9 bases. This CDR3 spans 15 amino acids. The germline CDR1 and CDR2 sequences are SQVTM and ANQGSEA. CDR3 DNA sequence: TGCAGAGTTGGCTCCATGACAGGGGGATTGGAGACCCAGTACTTC. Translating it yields CRVGSMTGGLETQYF.

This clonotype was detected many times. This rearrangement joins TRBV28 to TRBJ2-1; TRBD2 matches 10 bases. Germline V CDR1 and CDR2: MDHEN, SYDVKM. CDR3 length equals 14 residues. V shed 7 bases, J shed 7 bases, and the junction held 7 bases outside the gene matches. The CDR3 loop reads CASTKAGGRNEQFF. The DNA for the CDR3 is TGTGCCAGCACCAAAGCGGGAGGGCGGAATGAGCAGTTCTTC. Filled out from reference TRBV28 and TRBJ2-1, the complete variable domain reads DVKVTQSSRYLVKRTGEKVFLECVQDMDHENMFWYRQDPGLGLRLIYFSYDVKMKEKGDIPEGYSVSREKKERFSLILESASTNQTSMYLCASTKAGGRNEQFFGPGTRLTVL.

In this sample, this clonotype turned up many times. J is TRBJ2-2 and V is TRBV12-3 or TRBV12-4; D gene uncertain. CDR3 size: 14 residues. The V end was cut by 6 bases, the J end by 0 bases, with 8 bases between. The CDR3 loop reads CASSYTANTGELFF. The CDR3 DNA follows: TGTGCCAGCAGCTACACAGCGAACACCGGGGAGCTGTTTTTT.

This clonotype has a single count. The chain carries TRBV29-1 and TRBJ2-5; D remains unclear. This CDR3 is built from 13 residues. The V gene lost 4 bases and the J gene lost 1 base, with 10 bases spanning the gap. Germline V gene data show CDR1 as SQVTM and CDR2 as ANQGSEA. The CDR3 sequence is CSVAQNIQETQYF. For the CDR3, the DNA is TGCAGCGTTGCGCAGAACATCCAAGAGACCCAGTACTTC.

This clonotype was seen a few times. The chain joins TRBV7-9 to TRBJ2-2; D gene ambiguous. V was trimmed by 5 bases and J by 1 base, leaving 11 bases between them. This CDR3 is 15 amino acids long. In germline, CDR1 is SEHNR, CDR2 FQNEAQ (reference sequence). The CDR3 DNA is TGTGCCAGCAGCCTCCTAGGAAAGAACACCGGGGAGCTGTTTTTT. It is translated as CASSLLGKNTGELFF.

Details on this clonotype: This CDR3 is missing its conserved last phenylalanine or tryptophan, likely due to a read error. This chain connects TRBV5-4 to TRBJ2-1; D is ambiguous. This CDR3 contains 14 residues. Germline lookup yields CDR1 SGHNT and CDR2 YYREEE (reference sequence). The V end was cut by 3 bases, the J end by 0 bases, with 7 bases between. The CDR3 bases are TGTGCCAGCAGCTGGAGTAGCTCCTACAATGAGCAGTTCTTA. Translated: CASSWSSSYNEQFL.

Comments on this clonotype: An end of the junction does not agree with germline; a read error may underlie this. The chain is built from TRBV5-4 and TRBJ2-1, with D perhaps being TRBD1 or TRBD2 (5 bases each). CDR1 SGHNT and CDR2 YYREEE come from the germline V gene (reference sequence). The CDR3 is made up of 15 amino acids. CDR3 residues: CVSSPPVGTGDEQFF. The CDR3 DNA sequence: TGTGTCAGCAGCCCCCCTGTGGGGACGGGCGATGAGCAGTTCTTC.